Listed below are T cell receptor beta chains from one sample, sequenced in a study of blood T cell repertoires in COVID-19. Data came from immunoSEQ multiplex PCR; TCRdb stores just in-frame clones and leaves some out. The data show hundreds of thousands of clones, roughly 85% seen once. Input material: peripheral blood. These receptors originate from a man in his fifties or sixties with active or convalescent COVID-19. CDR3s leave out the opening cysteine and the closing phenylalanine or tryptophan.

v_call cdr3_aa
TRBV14 ASSQGAGVTYEQY
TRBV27 ASSPSTGNAEAF
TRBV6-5 ASSPPGGDTQY
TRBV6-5 ASSSTSGFYEQY
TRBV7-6 ASSSRASGRGYNEQF
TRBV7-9 ASSLTANLNTGELF
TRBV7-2 ASKGLGLGEQY
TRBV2 ASSETLGLAGGQETQY
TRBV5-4 ASSLALGGTGGRAF
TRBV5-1 ASSLGGGIDGYT
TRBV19 ASTQDRGIPNQPQH
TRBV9 ASSVDERETYEQF
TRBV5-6 ASSGNRGPTGYT
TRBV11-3 ASSLDGGSTDTQY
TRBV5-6 ASSLQLGNEQF
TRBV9 ASSGGGPQETQY
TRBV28 ATTAGGETQY
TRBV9 ASSPRAGRETQY
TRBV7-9 ASSPIPGTKYNEQF
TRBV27 ASGSPGGGYT
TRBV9 ASSVAGSTDTQY
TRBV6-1 ASSDRESNQPQH
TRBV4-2 ASSPGTSGTNTGELF
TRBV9 ASSPVGYDYGYT
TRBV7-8 ASSLGTGGFQETQY
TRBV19 ASSPFTGDYGYT
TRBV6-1 ASSEAGGTGGFFYGYT
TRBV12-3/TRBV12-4 ASRTGSSEKLF
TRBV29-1 SVGRPIRQEHTDTQY
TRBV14 ASSPELAGITDTQY
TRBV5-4 ASNPGGDTGELF
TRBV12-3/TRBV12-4 ASRRRVVDGYT
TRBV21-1 AKNLPKLYEQY
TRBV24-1 ATSDYPSGRERELF
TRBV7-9 ASSPRSSHEQF
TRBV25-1 ASSESGGFGYT
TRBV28 ASSFTGGLTKNIQY
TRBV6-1 ASSETWISNQPQH
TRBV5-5 ASSLERGAGNSPLH
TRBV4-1 ASSPGGGADTQY
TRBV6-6 ASSYVQGAPNEKLF
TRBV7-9 ASSLAPGSSEQF
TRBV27 ASSTGGGQPQH
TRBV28 ASNPGGGRSDTQY
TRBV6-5 ASSYAGSGNTIY
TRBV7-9 ASSGLAGVLTGELF
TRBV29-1 SVGGGIQETQY
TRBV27 ASSVGPGGWEKLF
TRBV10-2 ASRPTDRGIHQPQH
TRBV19 ASSTRTGSRGGYT
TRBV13 ASSPDGGYGYT